This paragraph reports one T cell receptor beta chain. CDR3 length: 16 amino acids. The J segment lost 3 bases and the V segment lost 5 bases, leaving 9 bases of the junction unmatched. CDR1 is SGHVS, CDR2 FNYEAQ, per germline. Using its own MiXCR run on the RT-PCR reads, TCRdb lists one record per CDR3 protein. The sample carries 190,000 or so distinct CDR3 sequences, 40% to 45% recorded once. The data were taken from a study of patients and donors after allogeneic stem cell transplantation. The receptor was isolated from a human donor who was either an allogeneic HSCT recipient or a stem cell or donor lymphocyte infusion donor (not recorded which). It is not recorded whose cells these are; they may come from a transplant donor. Source material: blood, either unsorted or a sorted T cell fraction (not recorded which). The chain carries TRBV7-6 and TRBJ1-1; 10 positions match TRBD1. In DNA, the CDR3 is TGTGCCAGCAGCACCCGACAGGGGGCGCGGTACACTGAAGCTTTCTTT. Encoded protein: CASSTRQGARYTEAFF.